The 10 T cell receptor beta chains listed next were all sequenced from one sample in a study of a mutant IDH1 vaccine in newly diagnosed glioma. The data were produced by immunoSEQ multiplex PCR, yet TCRdb's version contains in-frame clones alone and is incomplete. The sample yields roughly 76,000 clones, roughly 85% seen once. Time point: week 23, last vaccination. A single vaccine dose contained 300 ug of mutant IDH1 20-mer peptide, and topical imiquimod was used with it. No antigen has been assigned to these receptors. This material consisted of PBMCs, taken from a glioma patient whose treatment included an IDH1 peptide vaccine. These receptors were taken from a man aged 25 to 40 with glioma. Some clones in this sample may be carry-over from other donors' samples.

A remark on this clone: Other DNA sequences in the same sample also yield this CDR3. The chain has TRBV5-5 and TRBJ1-2; weak D call: TRBD1 (5 bases). There are 17 residues in the CDR3. V gave up 4 bases and J gave up 13 bases, with 32 bases separating them. Looked up from germline, CDR1 is SGHKS and CDR2 is YYEKEE (reference sequence). The CDR3 sequence is CASSPDFEAGGSTRSTF. The CDR3, as DNA: TGTGCCAGCAGCCCAGATTTTGAAGCCGGGGGTTCAACTCGGTCCACCTTC.

This chain connects TRBV5-4 to TRBJ2-7, with unresolved D. CDR3 size: 18 residues. Trimming took 3 bases from V and 3 from J, leaving 25 bases between them. Germline V CDR1 and CDR2: SGHNT, YYREEE (reference sequence). The CDR3 bases are TGTGCCAGCAGCTCGACGAGTGGTCGGGCCGCCGCCCTCTACGAGCAGTACTTC. This gives the protein CASSSTSGRAAALYEQYF.

The V and J genes are TRBV21-1 and TRBJ2-7. TRBV21-1 is designated a pseudogene. The CDR3 runs to 15 residues. The CDR3 loop reads CASSKSQDGSYEQYF. The DNA for the CDR3 is TGTGCCAGCAGCAAAAGCCAGGACGGTTCCTACGAGCAGTACTTC.

The chain uses TRBV5-8 and TRBJ2-1; 8 bases agree with TRBD1. The V gene's germline CDR1 is SGHTS and CDR2 YDEGEE. This CDR3 spans 15 amino acids. V lost 0 bases to trimming and J lost 4 bases; unmatched junction nucleotides: 3. The CDR3 DNA reads TGTGCCAGCAGCTTGGGACAGGGGACTTACAATGAGCAGTTCTTC. It encodes CASSLGQGTYNEQFF.

This sequence joins TRBV4-1 and TRBJ2-1, with TRBD1 matching 11 bases. The CDR3 contains 17 residues. V was clipped by 0 bases and J by 6 bases; unmatched bases: 7. Germline V gene sequence: CDR1 MGHRA, CDR2 YSYEKL. The CDR3, as DNA: TGCGCCAGCAGCCAAGATCTGGACAGGGGGCGCGTCAATGAGCAGTTCTTC. It codes for CASSQDLDRGRVNEQFF.

The gene calls are TRBV7-3 and TRBJ1-1; D ambiguous. The CDR3 covers 13 residues. The germline V gene has CDR1 SGHTA and CDR2 FQGTGA. Trimming took off 5 bases at V and 5 bases at J, with 12 bases between the two ends. The CDR3, as DNA: TGTGCCAGCAGCGCCCGCGGGGAGACTGAAGCTTTCTTT. Its translation: CASSARGETEAFF.

This clone ranks as medium-sized. The chain employs TRBV13 and TRBJ2-7, with D possibly being TRBD2 (5 bases). V was shortened by 4 bases and J by 2 bases, with 12 bases between the two germline ends. The CDR3 length is 14 residues. CDR1 is PRHDT, CDR2 FYEKMQ, per germline (reference sequence). The DNA for the CDR3 is TGTGCCAGCAGCTCATCTGCGACTACCTACGAGCAGTACTTC. It encodes CASSSSATTYEQYF. The complete variable domain, with remaining parts taken from reference TRBV13 and TRBJ2-7, reads AAGVIQSPRHLIKEKRETATLKCYPIPRHDTVYWYQQGPGQDPQFLISFYEKMQSDKGSIPDRFSAQQFSDYHSELNMSSLELGDSALYFCASSSSATTYEQYFGPGTRLTVT.

This clone is a singleton in its sample. The V gene is TRBV29-1, the J gene TRBJ2-4; tentative D call: TRBD2 (7 bases). Trimming removed 7 bases from V and 2 bases from J, with 15 bases in between. Looked up from germline, CDR1 is SQVTM and CDR2 is ANQGSEA. CDR3 length: 14 amino acids. CDR3 coding DNA: TGCAGCGGGGGGGGGCGGGCGTCCAAAAACATTCAGTACTTC. Protein product: CSGGGRASKNIQYF.

The J gene is TRBJ1-4, the V gene TRBV6-1; no clear D gene. The germline V gene encodes CDR1 MNHNS and CDR2 SASEGT. The CDR3 contains 15 residues. Deletions cut 2 bases from V and 6 bases from J, with 13 bases between. This CDR3 is CASSEYLWPHEKLFF. CDR3 nucleotide sequence: TGTGCCAGCAGTGAATATCTCTGGCCTCATGAAAAACTGTTTTTT.

This clone has just a few counts. The genes are TRBV6-1 and TRBJ2-5, with D tentatively TRBD1 (5 bases). Trimming stripped 4 bases from V and 1 base from J, with 16 bases between. Germline V gives CDR1 MNHNS, CDR2 SASEGT. This CDR3 is 16 amino acids long. The CDR3 spells CASSAHPRQLQETQYF. The CDR3 bases are TGTGCCAGCAGTGCCCACCCCCGACAGCTCCAAGAGACCCAGTACTTC.